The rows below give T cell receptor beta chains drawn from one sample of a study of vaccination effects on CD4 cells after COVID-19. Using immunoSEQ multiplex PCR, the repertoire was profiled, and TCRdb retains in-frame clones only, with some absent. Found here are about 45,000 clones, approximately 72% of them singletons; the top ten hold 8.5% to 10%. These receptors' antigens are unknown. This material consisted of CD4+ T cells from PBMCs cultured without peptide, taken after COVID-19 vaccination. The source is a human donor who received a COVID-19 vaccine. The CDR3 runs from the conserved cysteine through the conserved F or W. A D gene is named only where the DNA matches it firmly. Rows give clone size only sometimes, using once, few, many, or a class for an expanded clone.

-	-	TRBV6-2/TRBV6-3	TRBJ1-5	TGTGCCAGCAGTTACGTGCCAGACCGAGGGGGAGCGAGCAATCAGCCCCAGCATTTT	CASSYVPDRGGASNQPQHF
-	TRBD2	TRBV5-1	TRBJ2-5	TGCGCCAGCAGCGTTCTAGCGGGACCTCAAGAGACCCAGTACTTC	CASSVLAGPQETQYF
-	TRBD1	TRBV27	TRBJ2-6	TGTGCCAGCAGACTAGGGACAGCTGGGGCCAACGTCCTGACTTTC	CASRLGTAGANVLTF
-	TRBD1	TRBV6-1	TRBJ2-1	TGTGCCAGCAGTGAGAGCCAGGGGGTAAACTACAATGAGCAGTTCTTC	CASSESQGVNYNEQFF
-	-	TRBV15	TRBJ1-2	TGTGCCACCAGCAGAGAACGGGGGGCGGGAGGCTACACCTTC	CATSRERGAGGYTF
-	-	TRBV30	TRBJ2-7	TGTGCCTGGAGCCACTCCTACGAGCAGTACTTC	CAWSHSYEQYF
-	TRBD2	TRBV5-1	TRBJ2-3	TGCGCCACCGCCGACGTTAGCGGGGGGCATGCAGATACGCAGTATTTT	CATADVSGGHADTQYF
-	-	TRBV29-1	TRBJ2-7	TGCAGCGTTATTGGCGCGAGGGGGACCTACGAGCAGTACTTC	CSVIGARGTYEQYF
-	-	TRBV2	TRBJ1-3	TGTGCCAGTTCGGACGGGACCTCTGGAAACACCATATATTTT	CASSDGTSGNTIYF
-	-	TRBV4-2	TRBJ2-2	TGTGCCAGCAGCCAAGATGTGACAGCCACGCGGACCGGGGAGCTGTTTTTT	CASSQDVTATRTGELFF
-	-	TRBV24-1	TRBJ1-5	TGTGCCACCAGTGACCCACAGGGCAATCAGCCCCAGCATTTT	CATSDPQGNQPQHF
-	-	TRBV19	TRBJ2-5	TGTGCCAGTAGTAACGATCCGGGACTGGGGACCCAGTACTTC	CASSNDPGLGTQYF
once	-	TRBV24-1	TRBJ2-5	TGTGCCACCAGTGATTTGGACCAAGAGACCCAGTACTTC	CATSDLDQETQYF
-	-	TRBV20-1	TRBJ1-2	TGCAGTGCTAGTGCCCCCGGGGGGCGCCTTGGCTACACCTTC	CSASAPGGRLGYTF
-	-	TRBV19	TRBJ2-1	TGTGCCAGTACCACTCTAGCAGAAGACAATGAGCAGTTCTTC	CASTTLAEDNEQFF
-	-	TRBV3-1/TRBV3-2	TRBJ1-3	TGTGCCAGCAGCCCCCTCCTGGGAGACAGAAACACCATATATTTT	CASSPLLGDRNTIYF
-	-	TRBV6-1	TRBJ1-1	TGTGCCAGCAGTGAAGGGTCTGGATTAGGCACTGAAGCTTTCTTT	CASSEGSGLGTEAFF
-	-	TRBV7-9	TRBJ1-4	TGTGCCAGCAGCTTAGGGGCGGAGATGAAAAAACTGTTTTTT	CASSLGAEMKKLFF
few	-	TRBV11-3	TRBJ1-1	TGTGCCAGCAGCTTAGCTTCAAGCACTGAAGCTTTCTTT	CASSLASSTEAFF
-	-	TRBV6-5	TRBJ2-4	TGTGCCAGCAGTCAGGGGGGAAGGGTTCAGTACTTC	CASSQGGRVQYF
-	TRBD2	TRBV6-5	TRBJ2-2	TGTGCCAGCAGAGTTAGCGGGGTATACACCGGGGAGCTGTTTTTT	CASRVSGVYTGELFF
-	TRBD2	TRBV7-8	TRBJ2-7	TGTGCCAGCAGCTTTGGGCGTTGGCGGGAGCGGTCTTTTGTAGAGGAGCAGTACTTC	CASSFGRWRERSFVEEQYF
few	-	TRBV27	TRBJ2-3	TGTGCCAGCAGTTTGACAGGGAGGGGTGTAGATACGCAGTATTTT	CASSLTGRGVDTQYF
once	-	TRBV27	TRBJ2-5	TGTGCCAGCAGTTTGGGGGAGACCCAGTACTTC	CASSLGETQYF
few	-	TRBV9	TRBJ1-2	TGTGCCAGCAGCGTAGGCGCAGCGGTGTGGGATGGCTACACCTTC	CASSVGAAVWDGYTF
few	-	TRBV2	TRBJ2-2	TGTGCCAGCAGTTTCCAGACGAGTCGTACCGGGGAGCTGTTTTTT	CASSFQTSRTGELFF
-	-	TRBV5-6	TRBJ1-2	TGTGCCAGCAGCGAAACTACGGGGGTCTATGGCTACACCTTC	CASSETTGVYGYTF
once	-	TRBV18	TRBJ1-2	TGTGCCAGCTCACCACAGACATATCGGGGGGGCTATGGCTACACCTTC	CASSPQTYRGGYGYTF
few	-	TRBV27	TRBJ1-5	TGTGCCAGCAGTTCAGGACAGACTAGCAATCAGCCCCAGCATTTT	CASSSGQTSNQPQHF